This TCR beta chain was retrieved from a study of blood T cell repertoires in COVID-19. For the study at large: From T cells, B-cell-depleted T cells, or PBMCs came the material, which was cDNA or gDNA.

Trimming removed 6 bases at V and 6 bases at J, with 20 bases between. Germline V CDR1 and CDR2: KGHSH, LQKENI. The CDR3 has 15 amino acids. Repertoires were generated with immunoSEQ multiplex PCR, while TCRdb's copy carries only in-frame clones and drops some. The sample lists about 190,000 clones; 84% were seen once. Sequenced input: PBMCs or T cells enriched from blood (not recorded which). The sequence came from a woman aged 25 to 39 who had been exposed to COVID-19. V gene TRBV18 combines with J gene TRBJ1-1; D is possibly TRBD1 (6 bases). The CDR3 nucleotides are TGTGCCAGCTCCCCATTGGCAGGGGAGAGCGCTGAAGCTTTCTTT. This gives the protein CASSPLAGESAEAFF. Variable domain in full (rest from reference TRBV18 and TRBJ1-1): NAGVMQNPRHLVRRRGQEARLRCSPMKGHSHVYWYRQLPEEGLKFMVYLQKENIIDESGMPKERFSAEFPKEGPSILRIQQVVRGDSAAYFCASSPLAGESAEAFFGQGTRLTVV.